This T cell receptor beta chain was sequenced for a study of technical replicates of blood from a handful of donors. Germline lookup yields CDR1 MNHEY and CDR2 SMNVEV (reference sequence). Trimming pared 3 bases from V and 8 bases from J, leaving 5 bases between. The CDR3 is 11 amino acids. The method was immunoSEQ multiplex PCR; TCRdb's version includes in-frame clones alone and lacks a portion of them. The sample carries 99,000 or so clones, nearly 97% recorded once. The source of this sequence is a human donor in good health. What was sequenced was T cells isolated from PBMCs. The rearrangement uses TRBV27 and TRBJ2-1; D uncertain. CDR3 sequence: CASSFFDEQFF. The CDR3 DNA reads TGTGCCAGCAGTTTCTTCGATGAGCAGTTCTTC.